These T cell receptor beta chains were read from a single sample in a study of blood T cell repertoires in COVID-19. Sequenced by immunoSEQ multiplex PCR; TCRdb stores in-frame clones only, minus some. The sample has about 400,000 clones, 89% seen once. The source material was peripheral blood. The receptor set was obtained from a man aged 35 to 55 with acute or convalescent COVID-19. CDR3s include the opening cysteine and the closing phenylalanine or tryptophan. Each record gives: CDR3 protein, J gene, clone size, V gene. Some rows have no size entry. The others give once, few or many, or a class for an expanded clone.

CASSLSGNNQPQHF TRBJ1-5 . TRBV7-2
CASSLGRLAGGPGVEQFF TRBJ2-1 . TRBV5-1
CASSDDRGLFYEQYF TRBJ2-7 . TRBV23-1
CAGRNTGELFF TRBJ2-2 . TRBV7-9
CASQEGVANTGELFF TRBJ2-2 . TRBV19
CASSSTTGNRTYEAFF TRBJ1-1 . TRBV6-2/TRBV6-3
CSASHPGGPGTDTQYF TRBJ2-3 few TRBV20-1
CSASPLLASGYEQYF TRBJ2-7 . TRBV20-1
CASSRYGLAGEAGELFF TRBJ2-2 few TRBV4-1
CASSLGQKNQPQHF TRBJ1-5 . TRBV5-1
CASSKGFIGDRRNQPQHF TRBJ1-5 once TRBV21-1
CAWTSTGGEDIQYF TRBJ2-4 . TRBV30
CASSWGTSGVDEQFF TRBJ2-1 . TRBV27
CASSSATDRANEQFF TRBJ2-1 . TRBV5-4
CSVEDQRQPYGYTF TRBJ1-2 . TRBV29-1
CATSDPGHSEQFF TRBJ2-1 . TRBV24-1
CASGLTVENSPLHF TRBJ1-6 few TRBV6-5
CASTRQLNSYEQYF TRBJ2-7 . TRBV19
CASSLDFGVDNSPLHF TRBJ1-6 . TRBV5-4
CASSLAGTSDTQYF TRBJ2-3 . TRBV5-5
CASSLEGGQEKLFF TRBJ1-4 . TRBV5-4
CASSPYSGGTDTQYF TRBJ2-3 . TRBV3-1/TRBV3-2
CASSTGTGSYEQYF TRBJ2-7 . TRBV19
CASSVDRGGGNTIYF TRBJ1-3 . TRBV27
CASRARYNEQFF TRBJ2-1 . TRBV6-5
CASSEFGQGEFCTF TRBJ1-2 . TRBV6-1
CASSVAVGVGSPLHF TRBJ1-6 . TRBV9
CASSAPGAGRGYTF TRBJ1-2 . TRBV4-1
CASSSPAGEYNEQFF TRBJ2-1 . TRBV3-1/TRBV3-2
CASSLLGRDYGYTF TRBJ1-2 . TRBV28
CAIQGEMYQETQYF TRBJ2-5 . TRBV28
CASSVGHLYGYTF TRBJ1-2 few TRBV27
CASSPKGTGRYEQYF TRBJ2-7 . TRBV7-9
CASGLGPLGPGGYTF TRBJ1-2 . TRBV12-5
CAISAIYEQYF TRBJ2-7 . TRBV10-3
CASSEAIAGTGIRKLFF TRBJ1-4 . TRBV6-1
CASSPDLRTGNTEAFF TRBJ1-1 . TRBV5-1
CASRREDRLAGGRENYEQYF TRBJ2-7 . TRBV28
CASSEYLSEQYF TRBJ2-7 . TRBV10-1
CASSPLSGHRGYNEQFF TRBJ2-1 . TRBV4-1
CATSEPTGGGPNEQFF TRBJ2-1 . TRBV24-1
CASSLLAGSEQYF TRBJ2-7 . TRBV12-3/TRBV12-4